These 5 T cell receptor beta chains were sequenced from one sample in a study of T cell responses to AZD1222 COVID-19 vaccine. Data came from immunoSEQ multiplex PCR; TCRdb stores just in-frame clones and leaves some out. The sample consists of 85,000 to 130,000 clones, approximately 87% of them appearing once. This specimen consisted of peripheral blood, obtained on day 0 of AZD1222 vaccination. The source of these receptors is an adult in good health.

This clone occurred once. The rearrangement links TRBV7-3 to TRBJ2-1; 7 bases align to TRBD1. The CDR3 runs to 15 residues. The V and J ends lost 5 bases and 6 bases, in that order; junction bases with no gene match: 10. Germline CDR1 reads SGHTA; CDR2 reads FQGTGA. For the CDR3, the DNA is TGTGCCAGCAGCGCACAGACAGGGTTCGGCAATGAGCAGTTCTTC. This codes for CASSAQTGFGNEQFF.

This chain joins TRBV28 and TRBJ1-2, with D hard to call. Germline V gene sequence: CDR1 MDHEN, CDR2 SYDVKM. V was clipped by 6 bases and J by 2 bases, with 10 bases between them. There are 13 residues in the CDR3. Here the CDR3 DNA reads TGTGCCAGCAGAGATGACAAGAACTATGGCTACACCTTC. This translates into CASRDDKNYGYTF.

V is TRBV11-2 and J is TRBJ2-2; no firm D call. The CDR3 runs 15 residues. The germline gives CDR1 SGHAT, CDR2 FQNNGV. Trimming cost V 1 base and J 3 bases, with 9 bases left between them. DNA of the CDR3: TGTGCCAGCAGCTTAGCGCGTGGATACACCGGGGAGCTGTTTTTT. This gives the protein CASSLARGYTGELFF.

The chain is built from TRBV3-1 (or the pseudogene TRBV3-2) and TRBJ2-5; D may match TRBD1 or TRBD2 (5 bases each). With 3 bases removed from V and 4 bases from J, the gap between germline ends came to 9 bases. The CDR3 is 13 residues long. Per germline, CDR1 LGHDT and CDR2 YNNKEL (reference sequence). DNA of the CDR3: TGTGCCAGCAGCCAGAGGGGCGGAGAGACCCAGTACTTC. Translating it yields CASSQRGGETQYF.

V usage is TRBV19 and J usage is TRBJ2-5; weak D call: TRBD1 (5 bases). Germline CDR1 and CDR2: LNHDA and SQIVND (reference sequence). V was shortened by 5 bases and J by 7 bases, with 17 bases between the two germline ends. There are 14 residues in the CDR3. Here the CDR3 reads CASSQGALVGTQYF. CDR3 nucleotide sequence: TGTGCCAGTAGTCAAGGGGCCCTCGTTGGGACCCAGTACTTC.